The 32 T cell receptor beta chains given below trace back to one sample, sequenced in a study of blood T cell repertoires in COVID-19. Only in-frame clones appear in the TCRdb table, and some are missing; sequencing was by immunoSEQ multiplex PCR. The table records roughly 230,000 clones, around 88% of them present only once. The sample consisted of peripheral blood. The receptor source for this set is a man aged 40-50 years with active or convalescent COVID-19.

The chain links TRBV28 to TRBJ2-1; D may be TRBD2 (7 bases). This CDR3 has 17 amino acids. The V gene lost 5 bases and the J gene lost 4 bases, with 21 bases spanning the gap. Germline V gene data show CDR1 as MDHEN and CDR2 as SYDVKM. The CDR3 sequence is CASSKQGEGLYYNEQFF. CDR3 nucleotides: TGTGCCAGCAGTAAACAGGGAGAGGGACTATATTACAATGAGCAGTTCTTC.

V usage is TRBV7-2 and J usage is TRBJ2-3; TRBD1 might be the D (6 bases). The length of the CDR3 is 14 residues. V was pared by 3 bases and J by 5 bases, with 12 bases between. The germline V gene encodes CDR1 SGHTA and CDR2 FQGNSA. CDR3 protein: CASSLDSARDTQYF. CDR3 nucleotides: TGTGCCAGCAGCTTGGACAGTGCCAGAGATACGCAGTATTTT.

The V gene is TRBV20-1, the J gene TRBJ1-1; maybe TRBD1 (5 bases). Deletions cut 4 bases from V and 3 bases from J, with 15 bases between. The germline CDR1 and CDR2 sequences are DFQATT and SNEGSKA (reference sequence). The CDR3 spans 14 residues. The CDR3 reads CSANDDRGDTEAFF. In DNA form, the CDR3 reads TGCAGTGCTAATGATGACCGGGGGGACACTGAAGCTTTCTTT.

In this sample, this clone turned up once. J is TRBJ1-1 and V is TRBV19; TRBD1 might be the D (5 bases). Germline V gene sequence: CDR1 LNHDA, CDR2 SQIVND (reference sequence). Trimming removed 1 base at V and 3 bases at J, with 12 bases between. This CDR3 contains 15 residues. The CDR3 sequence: CASSIVGAVYTEAFF. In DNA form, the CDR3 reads TGTGCCAGTAGTATAGTTGGGGCGGTGTACACTGAAGCTTTCTTT.

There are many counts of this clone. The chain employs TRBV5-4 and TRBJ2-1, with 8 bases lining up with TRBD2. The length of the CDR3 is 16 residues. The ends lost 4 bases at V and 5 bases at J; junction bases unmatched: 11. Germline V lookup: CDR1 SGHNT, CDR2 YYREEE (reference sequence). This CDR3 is CASSQIAGYSHNEQFF. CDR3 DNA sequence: TGTGCCAGCAGCCAAATAGCGGGATACTCTCACAATGAGCAGTTCTTC.

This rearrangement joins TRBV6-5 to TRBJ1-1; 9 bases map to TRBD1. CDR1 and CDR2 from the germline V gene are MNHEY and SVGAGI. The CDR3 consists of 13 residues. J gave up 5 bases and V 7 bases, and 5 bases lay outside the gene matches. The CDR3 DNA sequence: TGTGCCAGCAATCCGGGACAGGGAACTGAAGCTTTCTTT. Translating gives CASNPGQGTEAFF.

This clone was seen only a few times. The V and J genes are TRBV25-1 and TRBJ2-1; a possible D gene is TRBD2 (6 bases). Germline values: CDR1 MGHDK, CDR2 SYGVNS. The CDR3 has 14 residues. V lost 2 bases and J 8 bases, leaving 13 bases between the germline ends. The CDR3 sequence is CASSEHGRRDEQFF. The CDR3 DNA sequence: TGTGCCAGCAGTGAACACGGACGGAGGGATGAGCAGTTCTTC.

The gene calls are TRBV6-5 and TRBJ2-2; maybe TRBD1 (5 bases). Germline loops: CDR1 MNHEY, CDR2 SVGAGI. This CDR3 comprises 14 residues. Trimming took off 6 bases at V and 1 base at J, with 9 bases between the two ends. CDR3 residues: CASRGVWNTGELFF. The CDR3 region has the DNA TGTGCCAGCAGAGGGGTCTGGAACACCGGGGAGCTGTTTTTT.

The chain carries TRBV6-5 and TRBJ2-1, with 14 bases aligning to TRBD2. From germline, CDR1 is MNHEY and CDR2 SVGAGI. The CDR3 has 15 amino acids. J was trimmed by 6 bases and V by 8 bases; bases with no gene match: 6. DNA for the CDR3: TGTGCCAGCCGACCTGGGACTAGCGGGAGCAATGAGCAGTTCTTC. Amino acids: CASRPGTSGSNEQFF.

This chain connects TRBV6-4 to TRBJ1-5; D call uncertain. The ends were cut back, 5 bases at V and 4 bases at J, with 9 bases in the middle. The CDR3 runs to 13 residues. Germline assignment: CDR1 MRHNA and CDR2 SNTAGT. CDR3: CASSQESNQPQHF. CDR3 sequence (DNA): TGTGCCAGCAGTCAGGAATCTAATCAGCCCCAGCATTTT.

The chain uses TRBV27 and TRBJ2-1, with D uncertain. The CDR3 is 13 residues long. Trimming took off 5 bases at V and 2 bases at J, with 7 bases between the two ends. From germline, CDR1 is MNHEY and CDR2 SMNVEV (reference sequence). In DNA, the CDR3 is TGTGCCAGCAGTCTACCACCCTACAATGAGCAGTTCTTC. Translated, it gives CASSLPPYNEQFF.

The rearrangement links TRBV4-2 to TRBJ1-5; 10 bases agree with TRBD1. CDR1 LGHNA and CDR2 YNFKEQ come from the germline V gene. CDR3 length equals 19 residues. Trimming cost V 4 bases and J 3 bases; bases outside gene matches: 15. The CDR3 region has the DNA TGTGCCAGCAGCCGAGGGATCGTCCGGGACAGGGGCGACAATCAGCCCCAGCATTTT. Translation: CASSRGIVRDRGDNQPQHF.

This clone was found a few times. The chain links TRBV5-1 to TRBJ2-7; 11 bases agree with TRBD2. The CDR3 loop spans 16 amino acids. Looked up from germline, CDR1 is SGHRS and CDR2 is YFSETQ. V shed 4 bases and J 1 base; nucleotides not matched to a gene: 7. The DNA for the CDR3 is TGCGCCAGCAGCCCTAACGGACTAGCGGGTTCCTACGAGCAGTACTTC. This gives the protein CASSPNGLAGSYEQYF.

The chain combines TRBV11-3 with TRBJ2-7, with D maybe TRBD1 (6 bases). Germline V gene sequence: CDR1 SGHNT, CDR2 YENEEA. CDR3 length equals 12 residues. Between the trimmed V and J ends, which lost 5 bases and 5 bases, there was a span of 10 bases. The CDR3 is CASSPRDNEQYF. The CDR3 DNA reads TGTGCCAGCAGCCCCAGGGACAACGAGCAGTACTTC.

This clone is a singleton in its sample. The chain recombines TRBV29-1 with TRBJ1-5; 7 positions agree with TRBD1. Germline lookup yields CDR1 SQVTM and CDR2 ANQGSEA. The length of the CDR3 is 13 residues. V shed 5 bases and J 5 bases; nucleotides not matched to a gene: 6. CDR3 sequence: CSVTDQGDQPQHF. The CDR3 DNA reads TGCAGCGTTACCGATCAGGGGGATCAGCCCCAGCATTTT. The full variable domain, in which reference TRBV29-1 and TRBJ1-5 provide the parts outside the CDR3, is SAVISQKPSRDICQRGTSLTIQCQVDSQVTMMFWYRQQPGQSLTLIATANQGSEATYESGFVIDKFPISRPNLTFSTLTVSNMSPEDSSIYLCSVTDQGDQPQHFGDGTRLSIL.

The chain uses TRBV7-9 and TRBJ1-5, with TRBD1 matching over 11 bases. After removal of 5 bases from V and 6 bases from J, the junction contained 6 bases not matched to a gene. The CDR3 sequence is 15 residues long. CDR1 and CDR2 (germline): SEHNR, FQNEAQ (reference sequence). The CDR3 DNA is TGTGCCAGCAGCGCCGGGACAGGGGGGCGTCAGCCCCAGCATTTT. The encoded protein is CASSAGTGGRQPQHF.

The CDR3 region has the DNA TGTGCCAGCAGCTACTCGTTCGGGACATCCTCCTATAATTCACCCCTCCACTTT. Its protein product is CASSYSFGTSSYNSPLHF. The chain has TRBV7-9 and TRBJ1-6; possible D gene TRBD1, 6 bases. Trimming cost V 4 bases and J 0 bases, with 16 bases left between them. The germline V gene encodes CDR1 SEHNR and CDR2 FQNEAQ (reference sequence). The CDR3 contains 18 residues. Variable domain in full (rest from reference TRBV7-9 and TRBJ1-6): DTGVSQNPRHKITKRGQNVTFRCDPISEHNRLYWYRQTLGQGPEFLTYFQNEAQLEKSRLLSDRFSAERPKGSFSTLEIQRTEQGDSAMYLCASSYSFGTSSYNSPLHFGNGTRLTVT.

CDR3 nucleotides: TGTGCCTGGAGTGGCGGGACAGGGGGCGCCGGCTATGGCTACACCTTC. Protein: CAWSGGTGGAGYGYTF. The rearrangement links TRBV30 to TRBJ1-2; 12 nucleotides agree with TRBD1. Germline V gene lookup returns CDR1 GTSNPN and CDR2 SVGIG (reference sequence). With 1 base clipped from V and 4 bases from J, the junction kept 7 bases outside the gene matches. The CDR3 consists of 16 residues. The variable domain in full, completed from reference TRBV30 and TRBJ1-2, reads SQTIHQWPATLVQPVGSPLSLECTVEGTSNPNLYWYRQAAGRGLQLLFYSVGIGQISSEVPQNLSASRPQDRQFILSSKKLLLSDSGFYLCAWSGGTGGAGYGYTFGSGTRLTVV.

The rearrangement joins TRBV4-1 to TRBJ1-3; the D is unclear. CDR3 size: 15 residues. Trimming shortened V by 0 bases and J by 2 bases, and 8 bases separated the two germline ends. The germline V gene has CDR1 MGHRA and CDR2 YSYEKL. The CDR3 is CASSQERSAGNTIYF. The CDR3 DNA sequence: TGCGCCAGCAGCCAAGAACGGAGCGCTGGAAACACCATATATTTT.

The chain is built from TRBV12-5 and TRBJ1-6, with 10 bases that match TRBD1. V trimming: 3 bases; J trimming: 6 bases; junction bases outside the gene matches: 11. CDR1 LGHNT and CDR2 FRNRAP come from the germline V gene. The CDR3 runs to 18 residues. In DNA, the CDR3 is TGTGCTAGTGGTTTTGCGTTGGGACAGGGGTTTTTTAATTCACCCCTCCACTTT. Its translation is CASGFALGQGFFNSPLHF.

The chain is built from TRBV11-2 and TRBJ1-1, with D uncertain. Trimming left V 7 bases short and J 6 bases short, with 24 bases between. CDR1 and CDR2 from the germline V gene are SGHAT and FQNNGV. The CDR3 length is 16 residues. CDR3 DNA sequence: TGTGCCAGCACCCCCGCGTTGACTAGGGTATGGTCTGAAGCTTTCTTT. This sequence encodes CASTPALTRVWSEAFF.

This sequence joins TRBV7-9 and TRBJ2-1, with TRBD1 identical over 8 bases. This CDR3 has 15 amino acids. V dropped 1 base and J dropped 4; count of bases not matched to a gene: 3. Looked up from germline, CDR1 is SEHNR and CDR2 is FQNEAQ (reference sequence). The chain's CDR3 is CASSLGTGTYNEQFF. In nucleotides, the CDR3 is TGTGCCAGCAGCTTAGGGACAGGGACTTACAATGAGCAGTTCTTC.

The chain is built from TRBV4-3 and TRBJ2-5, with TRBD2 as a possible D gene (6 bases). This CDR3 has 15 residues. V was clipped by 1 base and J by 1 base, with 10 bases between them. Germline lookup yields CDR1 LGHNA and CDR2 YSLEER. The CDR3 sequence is CASSQGGLSQETQYF. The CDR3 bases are TGCGCCAGCAGCCAAGGGGGACTCAGCCAAGAGACCCAGTACTTC.

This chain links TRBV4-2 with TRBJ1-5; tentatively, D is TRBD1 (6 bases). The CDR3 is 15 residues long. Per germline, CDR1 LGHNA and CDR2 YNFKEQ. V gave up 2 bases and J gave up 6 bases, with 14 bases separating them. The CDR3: CASSQSLTGIQPQHF. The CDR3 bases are TGTGCCAGCAGCCAATCGCTCACAGGGATTCAGCCCCAGCATTTT.

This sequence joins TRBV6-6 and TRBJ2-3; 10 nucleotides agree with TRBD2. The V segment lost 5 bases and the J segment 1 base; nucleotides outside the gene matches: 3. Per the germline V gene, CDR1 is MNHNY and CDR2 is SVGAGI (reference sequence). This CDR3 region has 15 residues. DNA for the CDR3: TGTGCCAGCAGTGACGGGACTAGCGGCACAGATACGCAGTATTTT. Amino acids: CASSDGTSGTDTQYF.

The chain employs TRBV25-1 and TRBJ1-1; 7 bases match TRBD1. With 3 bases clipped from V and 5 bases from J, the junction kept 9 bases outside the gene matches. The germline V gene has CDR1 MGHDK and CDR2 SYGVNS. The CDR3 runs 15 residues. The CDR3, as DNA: TGTGCCAGCAGTGATTTTACGACAGGGATAACTGAAGCTTTCTTT. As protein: CASSDFTTGITEAFF.

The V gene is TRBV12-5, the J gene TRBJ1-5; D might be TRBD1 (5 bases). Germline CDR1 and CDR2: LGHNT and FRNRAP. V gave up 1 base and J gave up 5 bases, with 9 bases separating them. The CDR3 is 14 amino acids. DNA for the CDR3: TGTGCTAGTGGTTTGGATGGAGGGGATCAGCCCCAGCATTTT. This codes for CASGLDGGDQPQHF.

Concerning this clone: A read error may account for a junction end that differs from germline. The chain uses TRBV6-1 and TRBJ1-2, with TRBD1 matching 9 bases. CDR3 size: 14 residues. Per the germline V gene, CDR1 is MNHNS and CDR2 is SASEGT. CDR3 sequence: CASSEVVQGAPLCF. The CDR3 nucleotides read TGTGCCAGCAGTGAAGTGGTACAGGGGGCTCCCTTATGTTTC.

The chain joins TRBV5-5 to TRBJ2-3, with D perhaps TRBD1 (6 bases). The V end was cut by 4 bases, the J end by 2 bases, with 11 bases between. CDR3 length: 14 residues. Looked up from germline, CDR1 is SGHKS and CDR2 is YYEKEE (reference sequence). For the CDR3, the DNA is TGTGCCAGCAGCAACAGGGCTAACACAGATACGCAGTATTTT. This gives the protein CASSNRANTDTQYF.

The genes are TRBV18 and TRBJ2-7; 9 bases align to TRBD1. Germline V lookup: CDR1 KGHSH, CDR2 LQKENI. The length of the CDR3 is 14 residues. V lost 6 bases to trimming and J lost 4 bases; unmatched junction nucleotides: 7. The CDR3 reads CASSFLDRGYEQYF. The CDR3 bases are TGTGCCAGCTCGTTTTTGGACAGGGGATACGAGCAGTACTTC. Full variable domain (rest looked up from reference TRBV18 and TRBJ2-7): NAGVMQNPRHLVRRRGQEARLRCSPMKGHSHVYWYRQLPEEGLKFMVYLQKENIIDESGMPKERFSAEFPKEGPSILRIQQVVRGDSAAYFCASSFLDRGYEQYFGPGTRLTVT.

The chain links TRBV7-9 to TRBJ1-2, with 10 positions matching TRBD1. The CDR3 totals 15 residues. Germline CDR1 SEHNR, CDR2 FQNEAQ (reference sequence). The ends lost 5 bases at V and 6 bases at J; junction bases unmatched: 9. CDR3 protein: CASSLRDRGENGYTF. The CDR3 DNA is TGTGCCAGCAGCCTCCGGGACAGGGGAGAGAATGGCTACACCTTC. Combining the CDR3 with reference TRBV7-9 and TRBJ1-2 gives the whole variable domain DTGVSQNPRHKITKRGQNVTFRCDPISEHNRLYWYRQTLGQGPEFLTYFQNEAQLEKSRLLSDRFSAERPKGSFSTLEIQRTEQGDSAMYLCASSLRDRGENGYTFGSGTRLTVV.

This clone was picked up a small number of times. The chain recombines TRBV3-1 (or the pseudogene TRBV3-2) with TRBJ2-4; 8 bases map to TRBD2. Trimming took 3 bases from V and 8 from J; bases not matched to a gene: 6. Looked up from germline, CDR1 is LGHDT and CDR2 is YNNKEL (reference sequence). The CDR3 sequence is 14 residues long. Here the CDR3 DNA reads TGTGCCAGCAGCCACAGTAGCGGGGCATACATTCAGTACTTC. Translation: CASSHSSGAYIQYF.